Following are 19 T cell receptor beta chains from one sample sequenced in a study of T cells in tuberculosis. Assay used: immunoSEQ multiplex PCR; TCRdb lists only in-frame clones, some missing. The sample carries some 49,000 clones, nearly 95% recorded once. Regarding time point: new active TB diagnosis, blood taken before or within 7 days of starting treatment. The sample was PBMCs, taken at tuberculosis diagnosis. The receptors were gathered from an adult with tuberculosis.

This chain connects TRBV4-1 to TRBJ2-5, with a possible D match to TRBD2 (6 bases). The CDR3 sequence is 15 residues long. The germline gives CDR1 MGHRA, CDR2 YSYEKL. Trimming removed 0 bases at V and 7 bases at J, with 15 bases between. The chain's CDR3 is CASSQDPSDAVTQYF. Here the CDR3 DNA reads TGCGCCAGCAGCCAAGATCCTAGCGATGCGGTGACCCAGTACTTC.

V gene TRBV19 combines with J gene TRBJ1-5; 8 bases map to TRBD1. Germline assignment: CDR1 LNHDA and CDR2 SQIVND (reference sequence). The V segment lost 7 bases and the J segment 1 base; nucleotides outside the gene matches: 9. The CDR3 consists of 16 residues. CDR3 nucleotide sequence: TGTGCCAGTAAGGGACACCGACAGGGGAGCAATCAGCCCCAGCATTTT. Amino acid sequence: CASKGHRQGSNQPQHF.

This clone was seen a single time. The chain has TRBV19 and TRBJ2-3, with 11 bases aligning to TRBD1. The germline gives CDR1 LNHDA, CDR2 SQIVND (reference sequence). Trimming at V came to 3 bases and at J to 5 bases, leaving 4 bases not matched to a gene. The length of the CDR3 is 15 residues. CDR3 nucleotide sequence: TGTGCCAGTAGTATTGGACAGGGGGCAGGAGATACGCAGTATTTT. As protein: CASSIGQGAGDTQYF.

This chain connects TRBV5-1 to TRBJ2-2; the match to TRBD2 covers 8 bases. This CDR3 region has 13 residues. Germline assignment: CDR1 SGHRS and CDR2 YFSETQ. V trimming: 7 bases; J trimming: 6 bases; junction bases outside the gene matches: 5. Here the CDR3 DNA reads TGCGCCAGCCAGCTAGCGGGTCCCGGGGAGCTGTTTTTT. Protein sequence: CASQLAGPGELFF.

The chain employs TRBV7-8 and TRBJ2-1; 7 bases align to TRBD2. The V and J ends lost 4 bases and 8 bases, in that order; junction bases with no gene match: 11. CDR3 size: 15 residues. CDR1 and CDR2 (germline): SGHVS, FQNEAQ. CDR3 protein: CASSSTSGGGDEQFF. The DNA of the CDR3 is TGTGCCAGCAGCTCCACCTCGGGGGGAGGGGATGAGCAGTTCTTC.

This clone is a singleton in its sample. The chain carries TRBV11-2 and TRBJ2-7, with a possible D match to TRBD2 (5 bases). The germline gives CDR1 SGHAT, CDR2 FQNNGV. Trimming stripped 1 base from V and 6 bases from J, with 7 bases between. This CDR3 has 12 amino acids. CDR3 nucleotide sequence: TGTGCCAGCAGCTTAGCCGCGGGCGAGCAGTACTTC. It encodes CASSLAAGEQYF.

V is TRBV6-5 and J is TRBJ1-5, with D perhaps TRBD1 (6 bases). The CDR3 runs to 15 residues. The V and J ends lost 5 bases and 4 bases respectively, with 15 bases between them. The germline CDR1 and CDR2 sequences are MNHEY and SVGAGI. In DNA form, the CDR3 reads TGTGCCAGCAGTACAAACAGGGCGGAGAATCAGCCCCAGCATTTT. This gives the protein CASSTNRAENQPQHF.

The chain joins TRBV30 to TRBJ2-5; possibly TRBD2 for D (5 bases). V dropped 4 bases and J dropped 5 bases, with 11 bases sitting between them. CDR3 size: 12 residues. CDR1 GTSNPN and CDR2 SVGIG come from the germline V gene (reference sequence). The CDR3: CAWKGPGETQYF. The CDR3 nucleotides are TGTGCCTGGAAAGGGCCGGGGGAGACCCAGTACTTC.

The J gene is TRBJ1-4, the V gene TRBV18; 9 bases agree with TRBD1. After removal of 5 bases from V and 2 bases from J, the junction contained 18 bases not matched to a gene. Germline V gene lookup returns CDR1 KGHSH and CDR2 LQKENI. The CDR3 runs to 20 residues. The CDR3 reads CASSTNPPRQGGKTNEKLFF. CDR3 DNA: TGTGCCAGCTCAACAAACCCTCCGAGACAGGGGGGCAAGACTAATGAAAAACTGTTTTTT.

This clone was picked up a small number of times. The rearrangement uses TRBV6-1 and TRBJ2-1; the D is unclear. Per germline, CDR1 MNHNS and CDR2 SASEGT. The CDR3 has 15 amino acids. The ends were cut back, 7 bases at V and 0 bases at J, with 13 bases in the middle. DNA for the CDR3: TGTGCCAGCATGGCGTGGCAGGTCTCCTACAATGAGCAGTTCTTC. Its protein is CASMAWQVSYNEQFF.

The genes are TRBV28 and TRBJ2-5; 7 nucleotides line up with TRBD2. The V gene end was trimmed by 4 bases and the J gene end by 2 bases; junction bases not matched to a gene: 4. Per the germline V gene, CDR1 is MDHEN and CDR2 is SYDVKM. The length of the CDR3 is 14 residues. The CDR3 DNA follows: TGTGCCAGCAGTTCCATCGGGGGGCAAGAGACCCAGTACTTC. This translates into CASSSIGGQETQYF.

The rearrangement uses TRBV25-1 and TRBJ1-5, with a weak D call TRBD1 (5 bases). V was shortened by 4 bases and J by 5 bases, with 9 bases between the two germline ends. Germline V CDR1 and CDR2: MGHDK, SYGVNS. The CDR3 is 13 residues long. The CDR3 sequence is CASSGGGYQPQHF. In nucleotides, the CDR3 is TGTGCCAGCAGTGGGGGGGGGTATCAGCCCCAGCATTTT.

V gene TRBV27 combines with J gene TRBJ1-5; TRBD1 agrees at 8 bases. The V gene's germline CDR1 is MNHEY and CDR2 SMNVEV (reference sequence). This CDR3 region has 15 residues. The ends lost 2 bases at V and 6 bases at J; junction bases unmatched: 6. The CDR3 here is CASSLDPTGGQPQHF. The CDR3 DNA is TGTGCCAGCAGTTTAGACCCAACAGGGGGTCAGCCCCAGCATTTT.

This chain connects TRBV5-1 to TRBJ2-3; 9 positions match TRBD1. The length of the CDR3 is 15 residues. The V gene end was trimmed by 3 bases and the J gene end by 2 bases; junction bases not matched to a gene: 4. Germline V gives CDR1 SGHRS, CDR2 YFSETQ. The CDR3 loop is CASSSDRGFTDTQYF. The CDR3 coding sequence is TGCGCCAGCAGCTCGGACAGGGGATTCACAGATACGCAGTATTTT.

J is TRBJ2-5 and V is TRBV6-5, with D uncertain. Germline assignment: CDR1 MNHEY and CDR2 SVGAGI. The V gene lost 5 bases and the J gene lost 3 bases, with 10 bases spanning the gap. This CDR3 spans 13 amino acids. DNA for the CDR3: TGTGCCAGCAGTCTAAAACCAAAAGAGACCCAGTACTTC. It is translated as CASSLKPKETQYF.

The V and J genes are TRBV27 and TRBJ2-1; TRBD1 aligns across 7 bases. The CDR3 spans 12 residues. The J segment lost 9 bases and the V segment lost 5 bases, leaving 4 bases of the junction unmatched. Germline CDR1 reads MNHEY; CDR2 reads SMNVEV (reference sequence). DNA of the CDR3: TGTGCCAGCAGTCCCACAGGGGTTGAGCAGTTCTTC. The encoded protein is CASSPTGVEQFF.

The V and J genes are TRBV13 and TRBJ1-1; TRBD1 is a possible D gene (6 bases). The CDR3 contains 15 residues. Per germline, CDR1 PRHDT and CDR2 FYEKMQ (reference sequence). The V end was cut by 2 bases, the J end by 4 bases, with 14 bases between. The CDR3 DNA reads TGTGCCAGCAGCTTACGGCAGGGGCAGGTCACTGAAGCTTTCTTT. It encodes CASSLRQGQVTEAFF.

The chain employs TRBV29-1 and TRBJ2-5; the match to TRBD1 covers 8 bases. Unmatched junction bases numbered 6, after V lost 0 bases and J lost 12 bases. Germline CDR1 reads SQVTM; CDR2 reads ANQGSEA. CDR3 size: 12 residues. The CDR3 here is CSVEEVGQAKYF. The CDR3 DNA reads as TGCAGCGTTGAAGAGGTGGGACAGGCTAAGTACTTC.

The CDR3 loop is CASGREGRSYNEQFF. Here the CDR3 DNA reads TGCGCCAGCGGTCGGGAGGGCCGATCCTACAATGAGCAGTTCTTC. The chain carries TRBV5-1 and TRBJ2-1; 8 bases are a match to TRBD2. CDR1 is SGHRS and CDR2 is YFSETQ in the germline V gene. Trimming cost V 7 bases and J 1 base; bases outside gene matches: 7. The length of the CDR3 is 15 residues.